This T cell receptor beta chain was found in a study of OX40 agonist ivuxolimab in advanced cancers. Findings and caveats of the study: Part of the nonresponder group also had normalized T-cell clonal expansion that was low. In CD8+ T cells, expanded clones were on average more numerous than in CD4+. Undetermined was the antigen specificity of the expanded peripheral T cells.

About this clone itself: Its target is unknown.

The cohort excluded patients with autoimmune disease history or systemic immunosuppression. Profiled with immunoSEQ multiplex PCR; TCRdb holds only in-frame clones, not every one. The sample has around 68,000 clones, about 85% seen once. This CDR3 is 19 amino acids long. From germline, CDR1 is MRHNA and CDR2 SNTAGT. Trimming cost V 8 bases and J 3 bases; bases outside gene matches: 18. The source was CD4+ or CD8+ T cells sorted from blood, collected in a trial of the OX40 agonist ivuxolimab. This sequence was found in an adult with an advanced solid tumor such as melanoma, head and neck, liver or kidney cancer. The chain combines TRBV6-4 with TRBJ1-6, with 8 bases lining up with TRBD1. The CDR3 spells CASPLQDRVPGNYNSPLHF. The CDR3 DNA follows: TGTGCCAGCCCACTACAGGACAGGGTGCCAGGTAACTATAATTCACCCCTCCACTTT.